What follows describes a single T cell receptor beta chain. These data originate in a study of long-term antiretroviral therapy in people with HIV. The assay used was immunoSEQ (version v3.0), run at survey level. What sequencing targeted per sample was roughly 40,000-55,000 T-cell genomes. Only in-frame clones appear in the TCRdb table, and some are missing; sequencing was by immunoSEQ multiplex PCR. The table lists 48,000 or so clones, around 80% of them singletons. Looked up from germline, CDR1 is MNHNS and CDR2 is SASEGT. Unmatched junction bases numbered 0, after V lost 5 bases and J lost 4 bases. The CDR3 is 12 residues long.

This sequence originates from a young woman with HIV. Material: unsorted PBMCs, obtained 0.8 years after starting antiretroviral therapy. This chain connects TRBV6-1 to TRBJ2-5; 8 positions agree with TRBD2. The CDR3 DNA follows: TGTGCCAGCAGTACTAGCGGAGAGACCCAGTACTTC. Its protein is CASSTSGETQYF.